The 22 T cell receptor beta chains listed next were all sequenced from one sample in a study of blood T cells in healthy people across ages. A sample-barcoded 5' primer and a J-beta primer mix were used in a second PCR of roughly 7 to 11 cycles. Via MiXCR, TCRdb re-called the 5' RACE reads, giving one row per CDR3 protein. The sample includes approximately 900,000 distinct CDR3 sequences, roughly 28% of them seen just once. These records were also assigned to another study, of T cells of mothers and their children.

Sequenced material: blood. These receptors originate from a woman in her thirties or forties in good health.

Many counts were recorded for this clonotype. This chain uses TRBV7-2 with TRBJ1-2; D is unresolved. CDR3 length: 15 residues. Germline V gene lookup returns CDR1 SGHTA and CDR2 FQGNSA. V dropped 1 base and J dropped 8 bases, with 17 bases sitting between them. The CDR3 region has the DNA TGTGCCAGCAGCTTAGAGGGCACGAAATCGGGGGGCTACACCTTC. It codes for CASSLEGTKSGGYTF.

This clonotype was seen many times. V and J are TRBV27 and TRBJ2-7; 10 positions match TRBD1. Trimming took 3 bases from V and 7 from J; bases not matched to a gene: 18. The CDR3 consists of 18 residues. Germline-derived CDR1 and CDR2 are MNHEY and SMNVEV (reference sequence). The CDR3 loop is CASSFRGTGDPSYEEQYF. The CDR3, as DNA: TGTGCCAGCAGTTTTCGGGGGACAGGGGATCCCTCCTACGAGGAGCAGTACTTC.

The V and J genes are TRBV5-1 and TRBJ2-1; 10 nucleotides align to TRBD1. From germline, CDR1 is SGHRS and CDR2 YFSETQ. V lost 4 bases and J lost 6; bases outside the gene matches: 10. There are 16 residues in the CDR3. The CDR3 sequence: CASSQSRTGGINEQFF. DNA for the CDR3: TGCGCCAGCAGCCAATCCCGGACAGGGGGTATCAATGAGCAGTTCTTC. The complete variable domain, with remaining parts taken from reference TRBV5-1 and TRBJ2-1, reads KAGVTQTPRYLIKTRGQQVTLSCSPISGHRSVSWYQQTPGQGLQFLFEYFSETQRNKGNFPGRFSGRQFSNSRSEMNVSTLELGDSALYLCASSQSRTGGINEQFFGPGTRLTVL.

This clonotype was seen only a few times. The rearrangement joins TRBV7-2 to TRBJ1-1, with D uncertain. Trimming left V 3 bases short and J 5 bases short, with 7 bases between. The CDR3 covers 12 residues. CDR1 and CDR2 (germline): SGHTA, FQGNSA. CDR3 in DNA: TGTGCCAGCAGCTTTCCCCTTACTGAAGCTTTCTTT. It specifies CASSFPLTEAFF.

This chain links TRBV29-1 with TRBJ2-5, with TRBD2 matching over 12 bases. The DNA end favors TRBJ2-7, so the J call may be wrong. The CDR3 is 14 residues long. From germline, CDR1 is SQVTM and CDR2 ANQGSEA. The CDR3 spells CSSDPGLAGHEQYF. CDR3 DNA: TGCAGCTCTGACCCCGGACTAGCGGGACACGAGCAGTACTTC.

This clonotype was counted only a few times. This chain connects TRBV5-1 to TRBJ2-4; D is uncertain. Looked up from germline, CDR1 is SGHRS and CDR2 is YFSETQ. Trimming took off 2 bases at V and 0 bases at J, with 12 bases between the two ends. The CDR3 has 16 residues. The CDR3 reads CASSFSPGQAKNIQYF. In DNA, the CDR3 is TGCGCCAGCAGCTTTTCCCCGGGCCAAGCCAAAAACATTCAGTACTTC.

This clonotype was counted a few times. This chain joins TRBV20-1 and TRBJ1-2; D is unresolved. There are 13 residues in the CDR3. CDR1 is DFQATT and CDR2 is SNEGSKA in the germline V gene (reference sequence). The V gene lost 0 bases and the J gene lost 6 bases, with 11 bases spanning the gap. CDR3: CSARDGHVHGYTF. The CDR3 DNA follows: TGCAGTGCTAGAGACGGGCACGTCCATGGCTACACCTTC.

This clonotype was found many times. The CDR3 loop reads CASSRAGIHEQYF. DNA of the CDR3: TGTGCCAGCAGCCGAGCGGGGATCCACGAGCAGTACTTC. This sequence joins TRBV7-9 and TRBJ2-7; 7 bases match TRBD2. The CDR3 runs to 13 residues. V shed 5 bases, J shed 5 bases, and the junction held 6 bases outside the gene matches. The germline CDR1 and CDR2 sequences are SEHNR and FQNEAQ (reference sequence). Complete variable domain (other parts from reference TRBV7-9 and TRBJ2-7): DTGVSQNPRHKITKRGQNVTFRCDPISEHNRLYWYRQTLGQGPEFLTYFQNEAQLEKSRLLSDRFSAERPKGSFSTLEIQRTEQGDSAMYLCASSRAGIHEQYFGPGTRLTVT.

There are a few counts of this clonotype. V and J are TRBV5-1 and TRBJ2-1, with 9 positions matching TRBD1. Germline CDR1 is SGHRS and CDR2 is YFSETQ. With V trimmed by 2 bases and J by 6 bases, 6 bases remained unmatched. The CDR3 length is 15 residues. The CDR3 sequence is CASSLAGTGFNEQFF. CDR3 bases: TGCGCCAGCAGCTTAGCCGGGACAGGGTTCAATGAGCAGTTCTTC.

About this clonotype: This may be a read error: a much more frequent sequence differs by one nucleotide. The V call is TRBV24-1, the J call TRBJ2-3; D unclear. V lost 2 bases, J lost 6 bases, and 2 bases lay in between. This CDR3 region has 11 residues. Looked up from germline, CDR1 is KGHDR and CDR2 is SFDVKD. CDR3 sequence reads: CATSDCDTQYF. The CDR3 DNA sequence: TGTGCCACCAGTGATTGTGATACGCAGTATTTT.

This clonotype was found many times. The chain joins TRBV4-3 to TRBJ2-1; TRBD1 matches 7 bases. Germline CDR1 reads LGHNA; CDR2 reads YSLEER. The CDR3 covers 15 residues. V lost 1 base to trimming and J lost 2 bases; unmatched junction nucleotides: 2. CDR3 DNA sequence: TGCGCCAGCAGCCAAGGGACAGGCGCCTACAATGAGCAGTTCTTC. Protein: CASSQGTGAYNEQFF.

This clonotype was detected only a few times. The genes are TRBV7-8 and TRBJ1-4; D not resolved. The CDR3 is made up of 15 amino acids. Germline V gene sequence: CDR1 SGHVS, CDR2 FQNEAQ. V lost 3 bases, J lost 7 bases, and 15 bases lay in between. For the CDR3, the DNA is TGTGCCAGCAGCTTTGCTCTGGAGGGTGGTGAAAAACTGTTTTTT. It yields the protein CASSFALEGGEKLFF.

This chain connects TRBV6-6 to TRBJ2-1; D is possibly TRBD1 (6 bases). This CDR3 has 17 residues. Between the trimmed V and J ends, which lost 0 bases and 6 bases, there was a span of 18 bases. Germline V gives CDR1 MNHNY, CDR2 SVGAGI (reference sequence). CDR3 DNA: TGTGCCAGCAGTTACTCGAAGGACAGCGTAAGGAGCAATGAGCAGTTCTTC. It translates to CASSYSKDSVRSNEQFF.

V gene TRBV9 combines with J gene TRBJ1-1; unclear D gene. With 3 bases removed from V and 1 base from J, the gap between germline ends came to 7 bases. CDR3 size: 13 residues. Germline CDR1 and CDR2: SGDLS and YYNGEE. Here the CDR3 reads CASSDQPNTEAFF. The CDR3 DNA follows: TGTGCCAGCAGCGATCAACCGAACACTGAAGCTTTCTTT. Full variable domain (outside the CDR3, taken from reference TRBV9 and TRBJ1-1): DSGVTQTPKHLITATGQRVTLRCSPRSGDLSVYWYQQSLDQGLQFLIQYYNGEERAKGNILERFSAQQFPDLHSELNLSSLELGDSALYFCASSDQPNTEAFFGQGTRLTVV.

The V and J genes are TRBV12-3 or TRBV12-4 and TRBJ2-3, with TRBD2 identical over 9 bases. The V gene end was trimmed by 4 bases and the J gene end by 5 bases; junction bases not matched to a gene: 7. CDR3 length equals 15 residues. In DNA form, the CDR3 reads TGTGCCAGCAGTTACACTAGCGGGTACAGAGATACGCAGTATTTT. Protein product: CASSYTSGYRDTQYF.

Points on this clonotype: Because the CDR3 is missing its conserved closing phenylalanine or tryptophan, this is likely a read error. CDR3 region: CASSSASKYHNQPQHS. In DNA form, the CDR3 reads TGTGCCAGCAGTTCCGCTAGTAAATACCACAATCAGCCCCAGCATTCT. This chain connects TRBV12-3 or TRBV12-4 to TRBJ1-5; D call uncertain. The length of the CDR3 is 16 residues. The ends were cut back, 4 bases at V and 3 bases at J, with 16 bases in the middle.

J is TRBJ1-1 and V is TRBV20-1, with D hard to call. Germline values: CDR1 DFQATT, CDR2 SNEGSKA (reference sequence). V was trimmed by 6 bases and J by 4 bases, leaving 12 bases between them. This CDR3 has 12 residues. The CDR3 DNA reads TGCAGTGCCTATTTAGCCGGCACTGAAGCTTTCTTT. Translating it yields CSAYLAGTEAFF.

Regarding this clonotype: An end of the junction differs from the germline gene, which may be a read error. The chain is built from TRBV12-3 or TRBV12-4 and TRBJ2-5; D perhaps matches TRBD2 (5 bases). The J call may be in error: the DNA end matches TRBJ2-7 better. The CDR3 consists of 12 residues. The DNA for the CDR3 is TGTGCCGGCAGCTTAGGGAGCGACGAGCAGTACTTC. It encodes CAGSLGSDEQYF.

This clonotype was recorded many times. The chain carries TRBV20-1 and TRBJ2-5; 11 nucleotides line up with TRBD1. Germline V lookup: CDR1 DFQATT, CDR2 SNEGSKA (reference sequence). J was trimmed by 5 bases and V by 6 bases; bases with no gene match: 8. The CDR3 covers 14 residues. As DNA, the CDR3 is TGCAGTGCACCGGACAGGGGGCGTGGGGAGACCCAGTACTTC. This translates into CSAPDRGRGETQYF.

This clonotype was counted at least ten times. This chain uses TRBV20-1 with TRBJ1-2; D is perhaps TRBD1 (6 bases). This CDR3 is built from 12 residues. CDR1 is DFQATT, CDR2 SNEGSKA, per germline (reference sequence). Trimming removed 6 bases from V and 8 bases from J, with 16 bases in between. CDR3: CSANRVLGGYTF. The CDR3 bases are TGCAGTGCAAACAGGGTGTTGGGCGGCTACACCTTC.

The chain employs TRBV28 and TRBJ1-4, with 8 nucleotides matching TRBD1. V dropped 8 bases and J dropped 8; count of bases not matched to a gene: 7. This CDR3 is 13 amino acids long. The germline V gene encodes CDR1 MDHEN and CDR2 SYDVKM. CDR3 sequence (DNA): TGTGCCAGCCGCGGACAGGGAATCGAAAAACTGTTTTTT. Residues: CASRGQGIEKLFF.

The V and J genes are TRBV5-1 and TRBJ2-3; 7 bases line up with TRBD1. Germline CDR1 and CDR2: SGHRS and YFSETQ. The CDR3 consists of 15 residues. The J segment lost 2 bases and the V segment lost 5 bases, leaving 8 bases of the junction unmatched. The CDR3 loop reads CASSPTGSATDTQYF. The CDR3 bases are TGCGCCAGCAGTCCGACAGGGTCAGCCACAGATACGCAGTATTTT.